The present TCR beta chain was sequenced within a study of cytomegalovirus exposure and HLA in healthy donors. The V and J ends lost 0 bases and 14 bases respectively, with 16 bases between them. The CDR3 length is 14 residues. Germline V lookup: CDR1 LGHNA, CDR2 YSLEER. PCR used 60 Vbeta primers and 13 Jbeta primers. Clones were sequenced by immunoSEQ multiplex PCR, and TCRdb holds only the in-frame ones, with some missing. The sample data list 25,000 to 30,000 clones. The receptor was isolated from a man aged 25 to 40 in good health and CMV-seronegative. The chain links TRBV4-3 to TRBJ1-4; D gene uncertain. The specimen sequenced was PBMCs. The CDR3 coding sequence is TGCGCCAGCAGCCAAGAACCCTCGCCCAGGTCGCTGTTTTTT. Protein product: CASSQEPSPRSLFF.